This T cell receptor beta chain was recorded in a study of blood T cell repertoires in COVID-19. The wider study: Samples taken during acute and convalescent COVID-19 were collected in the United States, Italy and Spain. The cDNA or gDNA used as material had been derived from T cells, B-cell-depleted T cells, or PBMCs.

In the original analysis: Amplification of reference gene primers provided the estimated nucleated cell counts. Here immunoSEQ multiplex PCR was the method, and the copy in TCRdb shows in-frame clones only, minus some. The V and J calls and clone size are taken from that table; D and trimming were inferred from the DNA. The profile shows about 180,000 clones, more than 70% of them singletons. Sequenced sample: peripheral blood. This TCR came from a woman aged 25 to 39 with acute or convalescent COVID-19.

The CDR3 DNA is TGTGCCAGCAGCCCTCCCCCAGACGGGGAGCTGTTTTTT. Its translation: CASSPPPDGELFF. The gene calls are TRBV6-6 and TRBJ2-2; D remains unclear. The germline V and J ends were trimmed by 6 bases and 7 bases, with 12 bases remaining between them. The CDR3 is 13 amino acids. The germline V gene has CDR1 MNHNY and CDR2 SVGAGI (reference sequence).